Each of the 11 T cell receptor beta chains below was sequenced from the same sample in a study of T cell responses to AZD1222 COVID-19 vaccine. Produced via immunoSEQ multiplex PCR; TCRdb's table is partial and in-frame only. The profile shows roughly 130,000 clones, about 88% of them singletons. The sample consisted of peripheral blood, taken on day 0 of MenACWY control vaccination. The receptors shown here come from an adult in good health.

The genes are TRBV6-5 and TRBJ2-2; weak D call: TRBD2 (6 bases). Trimming shortened V by 7 bases and J by 13 bases, and 16 bases separated the two germline ends. The CDR3 contains 12 residues. Germline V lookup: CDR1 MNHEY, CDR2 SVGAGI. The CDR3 bases are TGTGCCAGCAAAAGGGCTGGGGGAGGGCTGTTTTTT. Encoded protein: CASKRAGGGLFF.

This sequence joins TRBV7-2 and TRBJ2-7; TRBD1 matches at 7 bases. After removal of 3 bases from V and 4 bases from J, the junction contained 0 bases not matched to a gene. CDR3 size: 12 residues. CDR1 is SGHTA and CDR2 is FQGNSA in the germline V gene. The CDR3 loop is CASSFRGYEQYF. CDR3 DNA: TGTGCCAGCAGCTTCAGGGGGTACGAGCAGTACTTC.

Only one count was recorded for this clone. The CDR3 coding sequence is TGTGCCAGCAGTGAGCCCGGGACTAGCGGGTTCTCCTACGAGCAGTACTTC. This encodes CASSEPGTSGFSYEQYF. J is TRBJ2-7 and V is TRBV2; 12 nucleotides agree with TRBD2. This CDR3 has 17 amino acids. The V segment lost 3 bases and the J segment 0 bases; nucleotides outside the gene matches: 6. The germline CDR1 and CDR2 sequences are SNHLY and FYNNEI.

The chain is built from TRBV18 and TRBJ2-2, with 14 bases that match TRBD2. CDR1 KGHSH and CDR2 LQKENI come from the germline V gene. The CDR3 totals 16 residues. Trimming took 4 bases from V and 4 from J; bases not matched to a gene: 2. The CDR3 bases are TGTGCCAGCTCACAAGGACTAGCGGGAGGCACCGGGGAGCTGTTTTTT. Its translation is CASSQGLAGGTGELFF.

The genes are TRBV6-2 or TRBV6-3 and TRBJ2-5; possible D gene TRBD2, 6 bases. Germline assignment: CDR1 MNHEY and CDR2 SVGEGT. The ends were cut back, 4 bases at V and 5 bases at J, with 14 bases in the middle. The CDR3 loop spans 14 amino acids. The CDR3 sequence: CASSSLTGGETQYF. CDR3 coding DNA: TGTGCCAGCAGTTCCTTGACTGGGGGGGAGACCCAGTACTTC.

This clone was found a few times. V usage is TRBV28 and J usage is TRBJ2-7; D unclear. Germline V gives CDR1 MDHEN, CDR2 SYDVKM. This CDR3 is 12 amino acids long. V was pared by 6 bases and J by 3 bases, with 9 bases between. The CDR3 region has the DNA TGTGCCAGCAGCCATGACATCTACGAGCAGTACTTC. This encodes CASSHDIYEQYF.

The rearrangement uses TRBV5-4 and TRBJ2-7; 8 bases agree with TRBD1. This CDR3 contains 17 residues. Germline V gives CDR1 SGHNT, CDR2 YYREEE (reference sequence). The V segment lost 4 bases and the J segment 7 bases; nucleotides outside the gene matches: 19. As DNA, the CDR3 is TGTGCCAGCAGCGCTAGTCGTATGGGACAGGTCCTGGGGGAGCAGTACTTC. Encoded protein: CASSASRMGQVLGEQYF. Supplemented by reference TRBV5-4 and TRBJ2-7, the full variable domain reads ETGVTQSPTHLIKTRGQQVTLRCSSQSGHNTVSWYQQALGQGPQFIFQYYREEENGRGNFPPRFSGLQFPNYSSELNVNALELDDSALYLCASSASRMGQVLGEQYFGPGTRLTVT.

CDR3 sequence: CASSLESGLVYGYTF. The CDR3 DNA is TGCGCCAGCAGCTTGGAGTCAGGCCTAGTCTATGGCTACACCTTC. This chain uses TRBV5-1 with TRBJ1-2; D is unresolved. V was clipped by 0 bases and J by 4 bases, with 13 bases between them. This CDR3 is built from 15 residues. The germline CDR1 and CDR2 sequences are SGHRS and YFSETQ.

The gene calls are TRBV10-3 and TRBJ2-1, with 7 bases matching TRBD2. J was trimmed by 8 bases and V by 3 bases; bases with no gene match: 7. The CDR3 contains 14 residues. Germline V CDR1 and CDR2: ENHRY, SYGVKD. The CDR3 is CAISDLGTKDEQFF. In DNA form, the CDR3 reads TGTGCCATCAGTGACCTAGGGACTAAGGATGAGCAGTTCTTC.

The V and J genes are TRBV11-3 and TRBJ2-2; TRBD2 matches at 13 bases. CDR1 SGHNT and CDR2 YENEEA come from the germline V gene. This CDR3 is 16 amino acids long. The J segment lost 3 bases and the V segment lost 4 bases, leaving 2 bases of the junction unmatched. The CDR3 DNA follows: TGTGCCAGCAGCTCCGGACTAGCGGGGGACACCGGGGAGCTGTTTTTT. Translated: CASSSGLAGDTGELFF.

The chain recombines TRBV27 with TRBJ2-1; 7 nucleotides agree with TRBD2. This CDR3 has 16 amino acids. The germline V gene encodes CDR1 MNHEY and CDR2 SMNVEV (reference sequence). The ends lost 1 base at V and 1 base at J; junction bases unmatched: 4. The DNA of the CDR3 is TGTGCCAGCAGTTTATGGGAGGGAGTTTCCTACAATGAGCAGTTCTTC. It encodes CASSLWEGVSYNEQFF.